What follows are 7 T cell receptor beta chains derived from one specimen sequenced in a study of blood T cell repertoires in COVID-19 (dated by TCRdb to the early 2020s). The library was built by means of the immunoSEQ multiplex PCR assay. The immuneACCESS repertoire file appears here via TCRdb, limited to in-frame rearrangements. These files lack a portion of the clones; in checked studies, under half of the deficit traces to unresolved V genes, and the cause of the others is not known. Counted in this sample were more than 200,000 clones; around 80% of them appeared once. The ten largest clones add up to around 9.3% of the sample. Sequenced input: peripheral blood. These receptors were taken from a woman of 80 years or more with acute or convalescent COVID-19.

This clone was observed a single time. The rearrangement uses TRBV29-1 and TRBJ2-7; TRBD2 matches at 9 bases. The CDR3 is 16 amino acids. Trimming removed 3 bases from V and 2 bases from J; junction bases left unmatched: 11. Germline V lookup: CDR1 SQVTM, CDR2 ANQGSEA. The CDR3 here is CSVDRLSGSLTYEQYF. CDR3 in DNA: TGCAGCGTTGATCGCCTTAGCGGGAGCCTAACCTACGAGCAGTACTTC.

V is TRBV14 and J is TRBJ2-7; 10 bases fit TRBD2. The length of the CDR3 is 13 residues. The trim removed 6 bases at V and 7 bases at J, leaving 6 bases unmatched. Per the germline V gene, CDR1 is SGHDN and CDR2 is FVKESK. The CDR3 DNA sequence: TGTGCCAGCAGTCTAGCGGGAGATCGAGAGCAGTACTTC. As protein: CASSLAGDREQYF.

This chain uses TRBV2 with TRBJ2-1, with TRBD2 matching 7 bases. This CDR3 region has 12 residues. After removal of 8 bases from V and 4 bases from J, the junction contained 2 bases not matched to a gene. Germline CDR1 and CDR2: SNHLY and FYNNEI. CDR3 DNA: TGTGCCAGCGGGAGGGATTACAATGAGCAGTTCTTC. Its protein is CASGRDYNEQFF.

This clone was observed at least ten times. V usage is TRBV7-2 and J usage is TRBJ2-1; D might be TRBD2 (5 bases). CDR1 and CDR2 (germline): SGHTA, FQGNSA. V shed 0 bases and J shed 0 bases, with 6 bases lying between them. The CDR3 runs 15 residues. The CDR3 reads CASSLAGASYNEQFF. CDR3 sequence (DNA): TGTGCCAGCAGCTTAGCGGGAGCCTCCTACAATGAGCAGTTCTTC.

V and J are TRBV6-2 or TRBV6-3 and TRBJ2-7; maybe TRBD1 (5 bases). V lost 3 bases and J 5 bases, leaving 11 bases between the germline ends. This CDR3 contains 13 residues. Per the germline V gene, CDR1 is MNHEY and CDR2 is SVGEGT. This chain's CDR3 is CASSYTQADEQYF. The DNA for the CDR3 is TGTGCCAGCAGTTATACACAGGCTGACGAGCAGTACTTC.

The CDR3 DNA reads as TGTGCTAGTGGTTTGGATGGACAGGGAGTAACTGAAGCTTTCTTT. As protein: CASGLDGQGVTEAFF. The chain links TRBV12-5 to TRBJ1-1; 8 bases fit TRBD1. V lost 1 base to trimming and J lost 5 bases; unmatched junction nucleotides: 6. There are 15 residues in the CDR3. Germline lookup yields CDR1 LGHNT and CDR2 FRNRAP. Full variable domain (missing parts from reference TRBV12-5 and TRBJ1-1): DARVTQTPRHKVTEMGQEVTMRCQPILGHNTVFWYRQTMMQGLELLAYFRNRAPLDDSGMPKDRFSAEMPDATLATLKIQPSEPRDSAVYFCASGLDGQGVTEAFFGQGTRLTVV.

The rearrangement uses TRBV7-2 and TRBJ1-2, with D perhaps matching TRBD1 (5 bases). The CDR3 has 14 amino acids. Germline CDR1 and CDR2: SGHTA and FQGNSA. V shed 2 bases and J shed 3 bases, with 10 bases lying between them. This CDR3 reads CASSLPGIHYGYTF. CDR3 DNA: TGTGCCAGCAGCTTACCAGGGATCCACTATGGCTACACCTTC.